This T cell receptor (beta chain) was profiled in a study of blood T cells in healthy people across ages. Findings and limits, study-wide: Among T cells, TCR beta diversity per million cells dropped roughly linearly as age rose.

This clonotype was observed a handful of times. Antigen specificity is unknown. Just one base apart from a much larger clone, this may be a read error. Germline-derived CDR1 and CDR2 are MRHNA and SNTAGT. The CDR3 length is 13 residues. Trimming stripped 3 bases from V and 4 bases from J, with 9 bases between. Each donor's blood draw was roughly 10 milliliters of peripheral blood. A second about 7 to 11 cycle PCR used barcoded and J-beta primers. Each CDR3 protein is one row after TCRdb ran MiXCR on the 5' RACE reads. The sample has 580,000 or so distinct CDR3 sequences; around half are singletons. The chain employs TRBV6-4 and TRBJ1-2, with D tentatively TRBD1 (6 bases). Sequencing was done on a sample of blood. The sequence derives from a man of 80 years or more in good health. This CDR3 is CASSEQGGYGYTF. The CDR3 DNA is TGTGCCAGCAGTGAACAGGGTGGCTATGGCTACACCTTC.